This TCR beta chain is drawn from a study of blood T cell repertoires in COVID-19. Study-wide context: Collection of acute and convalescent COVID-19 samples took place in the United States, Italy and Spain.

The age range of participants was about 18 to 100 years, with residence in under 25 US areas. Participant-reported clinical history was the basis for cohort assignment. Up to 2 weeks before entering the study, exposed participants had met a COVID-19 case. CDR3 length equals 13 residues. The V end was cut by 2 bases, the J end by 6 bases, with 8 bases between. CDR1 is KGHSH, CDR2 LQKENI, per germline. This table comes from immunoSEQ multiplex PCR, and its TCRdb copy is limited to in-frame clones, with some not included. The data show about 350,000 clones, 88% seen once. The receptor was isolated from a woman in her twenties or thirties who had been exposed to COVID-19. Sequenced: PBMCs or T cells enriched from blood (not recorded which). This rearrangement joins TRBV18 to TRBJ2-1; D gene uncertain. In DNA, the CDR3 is TGTGCCAGCTCACCAGTGTTTAGCAATGAGCAGTTCTTC. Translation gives CASSPVFSNEQFF. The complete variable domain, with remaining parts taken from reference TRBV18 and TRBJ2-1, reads NAGVMQNPRHLVRRRGQEARLRCSPMKGHSHVYWYRQLPEEGLKFMVYLQKENIIDESGMPKERFSAEFPKEGPSILRIQQVVRGDSAAYFCASSPVFSNEQFFGPGTRLTVL.